Presented here are 26 T cell receptor beta chains from one specimen sequenced in a study of blood T cell repertoires in COVID-19. The protocol was immunoSEQ multiplex PCR, while the TCRdb copy is restricted to in-frame clones and leaves out a portion. The data contain roughly 120,000 clones, about 83% of them seen just once; the ten biggest clones take up 3% to 4%. The sample consisted of peripheral blood. The receptor source for this set is a man aged 55 to 70 with acute or convalescent COVID-19.

This chain links TRBV7-2 with TRBJ1-1; 7 bases are a match to TRBD1. The germline gives CDR1 SGHTA, CDR2 FQGNSA. The CDR3 covers 14 residues. The trim removed 6 bases at V and 1 base at J, leaving 5 bases unmatched. The CDR3: CASRSGTANTEAFF. The CDR3, as DNA: TGTGCCAGCAGATCAGGGACAGCGAACACTGAAGCTTTCTTT.

The chain carries TRBV2 and TRBJ2-1; 9 bases align to TRBD1. Unmatched junction bases numbered 6, after V lost 6 bases and J lost 0 bases. The germline CDR1 and CDR2 sequences are SNHLY and FYNNEI. The CDR3 sequence is 16 residues long. The CDR3 here is CASRGGTGLSYNEQFF. The DNA for the CDR3 is TGTGCCAGCAGGGGGGGGACAGGGCTCTCCTACAATGAGCAGTTCTTC. The entire variable domain, with the rest obtained from reference TRBV2 and TRBJ2-1, is as follows: EPEVTQTPSHQVTQMGQEVILRCVPISNHLYFYWYRQILGQKVEFLVSFYNNEISEKSEIFDDQFSVERPDGSNFTLKIRSTKLEDSAMYFCASRGGTGLSYNEQFFGPGTRLTVL.

V gene TRBV3-1 (or the pseudogene TRBV3-2) combines with J gene TRBJ2-3; D perhaps matches TRBD1 (5 bases). The CDR3 has 14 residues. The V gene's germline CDR1 is LGHDT and CDR2 YNNKEL (reference sequence). The V and J ends lost 0 bases and 7 bases respectively, with 11 bases between them. The CDR3 is CASSQEGARNTQYF. The CDR3 bases are TGTGCCAGCAGCCAAGAAGGGGCTCGGAATACGCAGTATTTT.

The V call is TRBV6-2 or TRBV6-3, the J call TRBJ2-7; D unresolved. V shed 5 bases and J shed 3 bases, with 8 bases lying between them. Germline CDR1 and CDR2: MNHEY and SVGEGT. The CDR3 loop spans 12 amino acids. In nucleotides, the CDR3 is TGTGCCAGCAGTCCCGGTTACTACGAGCAGTACTTC. Translated, it gives CASSPGYYEQYF.

This clone has only one observation. This chain uses TRBV30 with TRBJ2-1, with 8 bases identical to TRBD1. The germline gives CDR1 GTSNPN, CDR2 SVGIG (reference sequence). The CDR3 totals 13 residues. Trimming took 2 bases from V and 8 from J; bases not matched to a gene: 5. The CDR3 coding sequence is TGTGCCTGGAGTTTCACAGGGGGGTATGAGCAGTTCTTC. Protein: CAWSFTGGYEQFF.

J is TRBJ1-1 and V is TRBV4-2; no clear D gene. Germline assignment: CDR1 LGHNA and CDR2 YNFKEQ. Trimming pared 1 base from V and 0 bases from J, leaving 9 bases between. The CDR3 spans 15 residues. The CDR3 sequence: CASSQVGGLNTEAFF. CDR3 bases: TGTGCCAGCAGCCAAGTTGGCGGGTTGAACACTGAAGCTTTCTTT.

The table lists this clone with a count of one. V usage is TRBV7-8 and J usage is TRBJ1-1, with 10 nucleotides matching TRBD1. The CDR3 covers 15 residues. The germline V gene has CDR1 SGHVS and CDR2 FQNEAQ. V was clipped by 5 bases and J by 0 bases; unmatched bases: 3. The CDR3 sequence: CASSPGQGVNTEAFF. The CDR3 nucleotides are TGTGCCAGCAGCCCCGGACAGGGGGTGAACACTGAAGCTTTCTTT.

This clone occurred a few times. The chain is built from TRBV29-1 and TRBJ1-1; 9 bases match TRBD1. The CDR3 has 17 amino acids. Germline V gene sequence: CDR1 SQVTM, CDR2 ANQGSEA. Trimming cost V 5 bases and J 0 bases; bases outside gene matches: 13. Written as DNA, the CDR3 is TGCAGCGTTCCCCAACAGGGGGCGGCCTCTATGAACACTGAAGCTTTCTTT. Protein sequence: CSVPQQGAASMNTEAFF.

V and J are TRBV6-2 or TRBV6-3 and TRBJ1-4, with D tentatively TRBD1 (6 bases). Trimming removed 5 bases from V and 4 bases from J, with 14 bases in between. Looked up from germline, CDR1 is MNHEY and CDR2 is SVGEGT. CDR3 size: 15 residues. CDR3 sequence reads: CASSQGQGFNEKLFF. The DNA of the CDR3 is TGTGCCAGCAGTCAGGGACAAGGATTTAATGAAAAACTGTTTTTT.

The rearrangement joins TRBV6-5 to TRBJ2-1, with 8 bases lining up with TRBD1. With 8 bases clipped from V and 6 bases from J, the junction kept 6 bases outside the gene matches. The CDR3 loop spans 13 amino acids. Germline CDR1 is MNHEY and CDR2 is SVGAGI. CDR3 bases: TGTGCCAGCGCGGACAGGGTGGGCAATGAGCAGTTCTTC. Protein: CASADRVGNEQFF.

This clone has more than one count but fewer than ten. This chain connects TRBV5-1 to TRBJ2-6, with D hard to call. Germline V gene data show CDR1 as SGHRS and CDR2 as YFSETQ. V was pared by 7 bases and J by 2 bases, with 10 bases between. The CDR3 is 14 residues long. The CDR3 region is CASSSEPGANVLTF. CDR3 DNA: TGCGCCAGCTCTTCCGAGCCTGGGGCCAACGTCCTGACTTTC.

This chain uses TRBV4-3 with TRBJ1-6; D is perhaps TRBD1 (6 bases). The CDR3 has 15 residues. The V and J ends lost 4 bases and 14 bases respectively, with 21 bases between them. Germline loops: CDR1 LGHNA, CDR2 YSLEER. CDR3 DNA: TGCGCCAGCAGCCCGGAATGGACAGAGCTGTCTACCCTCCACTTT. Translation: CASSPEWTELSTLHF.

This clone was detected once. This chain joins TRBV6-6 and TRBJ1-4, with TRBD1 identical over 7 bases. This CDR3 has 15 amino acids. With V trimmed by 6 bases and J by 3 bases, 7 bases remained unmatched. Germline CDR1 reads MNHNY; CDR2 reads SVGAGI (reference sequence). The CDR3 is CASRNQGVSNEKLFF. The CDR3 bases are TGTGCCAGCAGGAACCAGGGGGTTTCTAATGAAAAACTGTTTTTT.

The V and J genes are TRBV28 and TRBJ2-7; 13 positions match TRBD2. The V gene's germline CDR1 is MDHEN and CDR2 SYDVKM. The CDR3 loop spans 16 amino acids. Trimming at V came to 5 bases and at J to 0 bases, leaving 4 bases not matched to a gene. Here the CDR3 reads CASSLTSGRTSYEQYF. As DNA, the CDR3 is TGTGCCAGCAGTCTGACTAGCGGGAGGACCTCCTACGAGCAGTACTTC.

In DNA, the CDR3 is TGTGCCAGCAGCTTGGCCGGGGGGCTGAGGACTGAAGCTTTCTTT. Encoded protein: CASSLAGGLRTEAFF. The V call is TRBV5-5, the J call TRBJ1-1, with D perhaps matching TRBD1 (6 bases). The CDR3 is 15 residues long. The V end was cut by 0 bases, the J end by 5 bases, with 14 bases between. Germline CDR1 and CDR2: SGHKS and YYEKEE (reference sequence).

This chain connects TRBV13 to TRBJ2-7; TRBD1 matches 8 bases. From germline, CDR1 is PRHDT and CDR2 FYEKMQ (reference sequence). The CDR3 is 13 amino acids. Germline trimming cut 3 bases from V and 4 bases from J; bases unmatched to any gene: 2. The CDR3 region is CASSFTGGYEQYF. In DNA form, the CDR3 reads TGTGCCAGCAGCTTCACAGGGGGATACGAGCAGTACTTC.

The count of this clone is one. The chain recombines TRBV5-8 with TRBJ1-5; D might be TRBD1 (6 bases). Trimming took 3 bases from V and 4 from J, leaving 14 bases between them. Germline V gene sequence: CDR1 SGHTS, CDR2 YDEGEE. The CDR3 is 15 residues long. In DNA form, the CDR3 reads TGTGCCAGCAGCTCGGGACACACCGTTAATCAGCCCCAGCATTTT. It codes for CASSSGHTVNQPQHF.

The CDR3 DNA reads TGTGCCAGCAGACCCGGGACTTACAATGAGCAGTTCTTC. This sequence encodes CASRPGTYNEQFF. J is TRBJ2-1 and V is TRBV27, with a tentative D call TRBD2 (6 bases). The V and J ends lost 6 bases and 4 bases respectively, with 10 bases between them. The CDR3 has 13 amino acids. The germline CDR1 and CDR2 sequences are MNHEY and SMNVEV (reference sequence).

This clone appeared once. The CDR3 sequence is CASSFDWGAETEAFF. CDR3 DNA: TGTGCCAGCAGCTTTGACTGGGGCGCTGAAACTGAAGCTTTCTTT. V gene TRBV11-3 combines with J gene TRBJ1-1; tentatively, D is TRBD1 (5 bases). Germline loops: CDR1 SGHNT, CDR2 YENEEA. The CDR3 extends over 15 amino acids. The V and J ends lost 3 bases and 5 bases respectively, with 16 bases between them.

Notes on this clone: Compared with germline, one end of the junction differs, possibly owing to a read error. This chain links TRBV7-2 with TRBJ2-4; 16 bases map to TRBD2. This CDR3 spans 18 amino acids. CDR1 SGHTA and CDR2 FQGNSA come from the germline V gene. CDR3 nucleotide sequence: TGTGCCAGCAGCCCCTCCGGGACTAGCGGGAGGGCCAGAAACATTCAGTACTTC. Protein: CASSPSGTSGRARNIQYF.

As for this clone: This sample includes further DNA sequences coding for the same CDR3. CDR3 nucleotides: TGTGCCAGCAGTTTACGGGGGTATCAGCCCCAGCATTTT. Translating it yields CASSLRGYQPQHF. The V call is TRBV12-3 or TRBV12-4, the J call TRBJ1-5, with D maybe TRBD1 (5 bases). The CDR3 runs 13 residues. With 2 bases removed from V and 5 bases from J, the gap between germline ends came to 7 bases.

This chain uses TRBV4-3 with TRBJ1-2; 9 bases are a match to TRBD1. V lost 0 bases to trimming and J lost 7 bases; unmatched junction nucleotides: 9. Germline values: CDR1 LGHNA, CDR2 YSLEER. CDR3 length: 16 amino acids. CDR3 bases: TGCGCCAGCAGCCAAGACCTCCGGGACAGGGAGGGTGGCTACACCTTC. Residues: CASSQDLRDREGGYTF.

The chain couples TRBV24-1 to TRBJ2-1; 14 nucleotides line up with TRBD2. Germline trimming cut 8 bases from V and 0 bases from J; bases unmatched to any gene: 2. Germline V gene lookup returns CDR1 KGHDR and CDR2 SFDVKD. This CDR3 has 16 amino acids. CDR3 sequence: CATTGTSGSSYNEQFF. CDR3 DNA: TGTGCCACCACTGGGACTAGCGGGAGCTCCTACAATGAGCAGTTCTTC.

This rearrangement joins TRBV15 to TRBJ2-1; 9 nucleotides align to TRBD2. CDR1 is LNHNV, CDR2 YYDKDF, per germline (reference sequence). The CDR3 runs to 17 residues. V lost 1 base to trimming and J lost 3 bases; unmatched junction nucleotides: 7. Written as DNA, the CDR3 is TGTGCCACCAGCAGAGCCTCTCGGACTAGCGTCTACAATGAGCAGTTCTTC. It codes for CATSRASRTSVYNEQFF.

This sequence joins TRBV19 and TRBJ1-1, with TRBD1 matching 7 bases. The CDR3 runs 12 residues. J was trimmed by 9 bases and V by 4 bases; bases with no gene match: 5. Germline V lookup: CDR1 LNHDA, CDR2 SQIVND (reference sequence). CDR3 sequence: CASSSDRAKAFF. The DNA of the CDR3 is TGTGCCAGTAGTAGCGACAGGGCGAAAGCTTTCTTT.

The table lists this clone with a few counts. The chain is built from TRBV3-1 (or the pseudogene TRBV3-2) and TRBJ2-1, with a possible D match to TRBD2 (5 bases). Trimming pared 0 bases from V and 0 bases from J, leaving 12 bases between. The germline V gene encodes CDR1 LGHDT and CDR2 YNNKEL (reference sequence). The CDR3 is made up of 17 amino acids. CDR3 bases: TGTGCCAGCAGCCAAGATAGGACTGTGAGCTCCTACAATGAGCAGTTCTTC. It translates to CASSQDRTVSSYNEQFF.